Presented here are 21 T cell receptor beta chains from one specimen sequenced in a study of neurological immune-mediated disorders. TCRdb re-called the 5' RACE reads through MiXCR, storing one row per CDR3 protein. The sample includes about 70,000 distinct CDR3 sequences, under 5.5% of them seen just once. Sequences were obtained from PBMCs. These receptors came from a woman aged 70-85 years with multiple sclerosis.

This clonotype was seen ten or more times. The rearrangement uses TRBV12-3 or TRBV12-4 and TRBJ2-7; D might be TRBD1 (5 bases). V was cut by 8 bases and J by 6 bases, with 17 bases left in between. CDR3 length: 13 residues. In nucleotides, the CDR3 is TGTGCCAGCTCCCTCGGAAGGGGCGGCGAGCAGTACTTC. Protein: CASSLGRGGEQYF.

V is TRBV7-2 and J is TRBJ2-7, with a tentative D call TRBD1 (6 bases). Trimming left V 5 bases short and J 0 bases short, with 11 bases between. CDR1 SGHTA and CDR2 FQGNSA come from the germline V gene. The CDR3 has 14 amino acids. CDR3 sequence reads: CASSMDSHSYEQYF. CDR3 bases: TGTGCCAGCAGCATGGACAGTCACTCCTACGAGCAGTACTTC.

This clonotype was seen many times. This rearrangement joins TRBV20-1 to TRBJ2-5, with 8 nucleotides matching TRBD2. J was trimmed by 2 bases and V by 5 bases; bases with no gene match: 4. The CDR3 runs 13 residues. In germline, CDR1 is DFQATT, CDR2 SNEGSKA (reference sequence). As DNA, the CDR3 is TGCAGTGCTCTAGCGGGCACACAAGAGACCCAGTACTTC. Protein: CSALAGTQETQYF.

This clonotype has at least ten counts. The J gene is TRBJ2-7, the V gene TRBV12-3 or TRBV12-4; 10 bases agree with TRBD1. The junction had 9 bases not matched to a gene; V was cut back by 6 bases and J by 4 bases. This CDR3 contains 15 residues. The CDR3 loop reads CASRHNGQGGYEQYF. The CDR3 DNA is TGTGCCAGCAGGCATAACGGACAGGGGGGTTACGAGCAGTACTTC.

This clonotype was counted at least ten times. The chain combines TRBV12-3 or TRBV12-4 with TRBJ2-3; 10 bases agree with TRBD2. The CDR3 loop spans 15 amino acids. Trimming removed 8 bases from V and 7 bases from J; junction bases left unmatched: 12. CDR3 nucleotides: TGTGCCAGCGGCGGGACTAGCGTGAAATCCAATACGCAGTATTTT. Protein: CASGGTSVKSNTQYF.

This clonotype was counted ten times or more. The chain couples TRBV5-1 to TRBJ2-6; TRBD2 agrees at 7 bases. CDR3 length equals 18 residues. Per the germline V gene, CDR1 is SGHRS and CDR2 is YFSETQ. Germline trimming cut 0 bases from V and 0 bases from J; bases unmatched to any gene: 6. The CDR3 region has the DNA TGCGCCAGCAGCTTGGCCGGGACTACCCGCTCTGGGGCCAACGTCCTGACTTTC. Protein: CASSLAGTTRSGANVLTF.

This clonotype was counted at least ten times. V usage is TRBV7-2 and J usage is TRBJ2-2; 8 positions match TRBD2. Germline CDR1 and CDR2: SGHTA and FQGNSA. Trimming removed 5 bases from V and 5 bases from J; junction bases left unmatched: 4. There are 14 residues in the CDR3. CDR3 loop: CASSVASGTGELFF. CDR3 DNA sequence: TGTGCCAGCAGCGTCGCTAGCGGGACCGGGGAGCTGTTTTTT.

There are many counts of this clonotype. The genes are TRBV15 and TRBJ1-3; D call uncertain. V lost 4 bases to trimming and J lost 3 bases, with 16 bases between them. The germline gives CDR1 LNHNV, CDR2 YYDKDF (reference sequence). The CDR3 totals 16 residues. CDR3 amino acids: CATSTPPIVGGNTIYF. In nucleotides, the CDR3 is TGTGCCACCAGCACCCCCCCGATAGTTGGTGGAAACACCATATATTTT. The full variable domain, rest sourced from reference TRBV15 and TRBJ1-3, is DAMVIQNPRYQVTQFGKPVTLSCSQTLNHNVMYWYQQKSSQAPKLLFHYYDKDFNNEADTPDNFQSRRPNTSFCFLDIRSPGLGDTAMYLCATSTPPIVGGNTIYFGEGSWLTVV.

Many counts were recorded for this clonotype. CDR3 sequence reads: CASSRGLAGPTDTQYF. In DNA form, the CDR3 reads TGCGCCAGCAGCCGTGGACTAGCGGGACCCACAGATACGCAGTATTTT. V and J are TRBV4-3 and TRBJ2-3; 12 nucleotides align to TRBD2. The CDR3 has 16 residues. V was clipped by 4 bases and J by 2 bases; unmatched bases: 4. Germline loops: CDR1 LGHNA, CDR2 YSLEER.

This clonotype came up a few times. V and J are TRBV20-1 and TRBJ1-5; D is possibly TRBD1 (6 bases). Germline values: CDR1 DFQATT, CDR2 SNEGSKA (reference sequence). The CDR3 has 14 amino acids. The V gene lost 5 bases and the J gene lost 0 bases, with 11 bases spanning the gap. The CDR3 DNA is TGCAGTGCTTCACAGGGATATAGCAATCAGCCCCAGCATTTT. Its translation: CSASQGYSNQPQHF.

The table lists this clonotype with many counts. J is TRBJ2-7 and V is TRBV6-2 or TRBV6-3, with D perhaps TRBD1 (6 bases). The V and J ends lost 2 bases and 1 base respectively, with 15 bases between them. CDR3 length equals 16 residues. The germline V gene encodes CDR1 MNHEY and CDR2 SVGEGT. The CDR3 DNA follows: TGTGCCAGCAGTTACGATCCCTACAGGGATTCCTACGAGCAGTACTTC. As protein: CASSYDPYRDSYEQYF.

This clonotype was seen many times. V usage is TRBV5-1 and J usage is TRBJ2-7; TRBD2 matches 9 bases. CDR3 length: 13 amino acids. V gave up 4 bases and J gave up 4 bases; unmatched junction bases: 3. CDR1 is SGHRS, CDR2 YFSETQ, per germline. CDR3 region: CASSEGLAYEQYF. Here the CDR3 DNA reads TGCGCCAGCAGCGAGGGACTAGCTTACGAGCAGTACTTC.

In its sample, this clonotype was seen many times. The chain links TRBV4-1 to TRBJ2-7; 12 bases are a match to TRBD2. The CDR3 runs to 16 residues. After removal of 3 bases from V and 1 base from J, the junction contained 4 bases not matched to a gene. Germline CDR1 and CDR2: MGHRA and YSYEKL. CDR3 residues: CASSQTLAGGSYEQYF. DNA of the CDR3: TGCGCCAGCAGCCAGACCCTAGCGGGAGGGTCCTACGAGCAGTACTTC.

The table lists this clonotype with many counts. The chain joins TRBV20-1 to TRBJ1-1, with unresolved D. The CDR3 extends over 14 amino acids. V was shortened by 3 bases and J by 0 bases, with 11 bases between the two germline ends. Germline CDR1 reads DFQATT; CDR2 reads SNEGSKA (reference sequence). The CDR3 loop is CSASRQPMNTEAFF. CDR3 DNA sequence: TGCAGTGCTAGCCGTCAGCCTATGAACACTGAAGCTTTCTTT.

The CDR3 sequence: CSASFSRSFLSTDTQYF. The CDR3 region has the DNA TGCAGTGCTAGCTTCTCCAGGTCCTTTCTTAGCACAGATACGCAGTATTTT. J is TRBJ2-3 and V is TRBV20-1; D not resolved. CDR1 is DFQATT and CDR2 is SNEGSKA in the germline V gene (reference sequence). V was trimmed by 3 bases and J by 0 bases, leaving 19 bases between them. The CDR3 is 17 residues long.

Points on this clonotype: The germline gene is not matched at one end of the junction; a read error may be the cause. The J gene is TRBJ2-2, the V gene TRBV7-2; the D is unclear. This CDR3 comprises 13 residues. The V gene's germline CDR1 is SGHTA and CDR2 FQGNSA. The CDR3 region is CASTPIDTGELFF. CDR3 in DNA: TGTGCCAGCACCCCGATAGATACCGGCGAGCTGTTTTTT.

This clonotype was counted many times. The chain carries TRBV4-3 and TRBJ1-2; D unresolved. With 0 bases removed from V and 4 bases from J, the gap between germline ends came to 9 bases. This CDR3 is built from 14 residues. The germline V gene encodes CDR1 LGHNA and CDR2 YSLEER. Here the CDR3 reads CASSQDRSGYGYTF. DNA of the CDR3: TGCGCCAGCAGCCAAGATAGAAGCGGCTATGGCTACACCTTC.

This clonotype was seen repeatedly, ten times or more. The CDR3 is CSARAGTATSNQPQHF. The CDR3 nucleotides are TGCAGTGCTAGAGCCGGGACAGCGACCTCCAATCAGCCCCAGCATTTT. This chain connects TRBV20-1 to TRBJ1-5, with 7 bases matching TRBD1. Germline V lookup: CDR1 DFQATT, CDR2 SNEGSKA (reference sequence). The CDR3 runs to 16 residues. The V segment lost 1 base and the J segment 3 bases; nucleotides outside the gene matches: 9.

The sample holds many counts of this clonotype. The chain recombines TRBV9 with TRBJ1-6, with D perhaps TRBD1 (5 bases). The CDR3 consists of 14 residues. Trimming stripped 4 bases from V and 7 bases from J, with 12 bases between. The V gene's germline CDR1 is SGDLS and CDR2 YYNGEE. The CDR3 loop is CASSPQGQNSPLHF. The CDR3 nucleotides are TGTGCCAGCAGCCCCCAGGGTCAAAATTCACCCCTCCACTTT.

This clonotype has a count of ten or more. In nucleotides, the CDR3 is TGCAGTGCTAGGGCCCCAGGTTCCGACAGGGTGGAAGATACGCAGTATTTT. Residues: CSARAPGSDRVEDTQYF. The chain has TRBV20-1 and TRBJ2-3; the match to TRBD1 covers 7 bases. CDR1 DFQATT and CDR2 SNEGSKA come from the germline V gene (reference sequence). The junction had 17 bases not matched to a gene; V was cut back by 3 bases and J by 5 bases. This CDR3 has 17 residues.

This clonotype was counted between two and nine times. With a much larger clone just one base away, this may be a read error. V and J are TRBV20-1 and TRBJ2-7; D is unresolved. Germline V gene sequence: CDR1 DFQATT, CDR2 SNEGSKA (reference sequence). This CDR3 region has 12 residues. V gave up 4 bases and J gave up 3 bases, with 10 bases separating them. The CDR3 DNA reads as TGCAGTGCTACCACAAACCGCTACGAGCAGTACTTC. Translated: CSATTNRYEQYF.